These 24 T cell receptor beta chains were all obtained from the same sample, sequenced in a study of blood T cell repertoires in COVID-19 (dated by TCRdb to about 2020). Library generation was performed with the immunoSEQ multiplex PCR assay. What TCRdb holds here is the immuneACCESS table cut down to in-frame rearrangements. Part of the clones is not present; checked against another copy, under half of the missing clones reflect an unresolved V gene, and the others are unexplained. The sample table shows around 120,000 clones, and around 87% are seen once. The ten largest clones take up 30% of the sample. The sequenced material came from peripheral blood. These receptors all stem from a woman between 70 and 85 years old with acute or convalescent COVID-19.

Regarding this clone: This CDR3 is also generated by other DNA sequences in the sample. The V call is TRBV18, the J call TRBJ1-5; D perhaps matches TRBD1 (5 bases). This CDR3 has 14 amino acids. V was cut by 1 base and J by 1 base, with 5 bases left in between. Germline V gene lookup returns CDR1 KGHSH and CDR2 LQKENI. The CDR3 is CASSPQGSNQPQHF. The CDR3 DNA reads as TGTGCCAGCTCACCACAGGGGAGCAATCAGCCCCAGCATTTT.

V usage is TRBV28 and J usage is TRBJ1-2, with D maybe TRBD1 (5 bases). The CDR3 totals 14 residues. Trimming shortened V by 2 bases and J by 2 bases, and 9 bases separated the two germline ends. Looked up from germline, CDR1 is MDHEN and CDR2 is SYDVKM. The DNA of the CDR3 is TGTGCCAGCAGTTTAGGGGCAGGGAACTATGGCTACACCTTC. It is translated as CASSLGAGNYGYTF.

This clone was seen a few times. This chain uses TRBV1 with TRBJ1-2; TRBD1, the D gene given by the table, was not confirmed from the DNA. TRBV1 is a pseudogene. This CDR3 spans 15 amino acids. CDR3: CTSRGQGRRVYGYTF. The DNA of the CDR3 is TGCACCAGCAGGGGGCAGGGAAGAAGGGTCTATGGCTACACCTTC.

The chain has TRBV7-9 and TRBJ1-6; D is unclear. This CDR3 is built from 14 residues. Deletions cut 4 bases from V and 2 bases from J, with 6 bases between. Germline V lookup: CDR1 SEHNR, CDR2 FQNEAQ (reference sequence). CDR3 in amino acids: CASSSEAYNSPLHF. In DNA, the CDR3 is TGTGCCAGCAGCTCGGAGGCCTATAATTCACCCCTCCACTTT.

V gene TRBV27 combines with J gene TRBJ1-1; 10 bases are a match to TRBD1. Losses at the gene ends were 5 bases for V and 1 base for J; bases not matched to a gene: 7. The germline gives CDR1 MNHEY, CDR2 SMNVEV (reference sequence). CDR3 length equals 16 residues. CDR3 in amino acids: CASSPWTGGPNTEAFF. CDR3 nucleotides: TGTGCCAGCAGTCCATGGACAGGGGGACCGAACACTGAAGCTTTCTTT.

The table lists this clone with a few counts. The chain recombines TRBV24-1 with TRBJ1-5; weak D call: TRBD1 (5 bases). Trimming removed 11 bases at V and 0 bases at J, with 10 bases between. Germline assignment: CDR1 KGHDR and CDR2 SFDVKD. The CDR3 length is 13 residues. CDR3 nucleotides: TGTGCCATCCAGGGCTATAGCAATCAGCCCCAGCATTTT. This encodes CAIQGYSNQPQHF.

There are a few counts of this clone. This chain joins TRBV5-1 and TRBJ1-2, with D tentatively TRBD1 (5 bases). The V end was cut by 0 bases, the J end by 4 bases, with 13 bases between. CDR1 and CDR2 from the germline V gene are SGHRS and YFSETQ. This CDR3 spans 15 amino acids. CDR3 protein: CASSLDRGFGYGYTF. The CDR3 nucleotides are TGCGCCAGCAGCTTGGATCGGGGGTTCGGCTATGGCTACACCTTC.

CDR3 in amino acids: CASSLVGQGHGYTF. The CDR3 nucleotides read TGTGCCAGCAGCCTGGTGGGACAGGGCCATGGCTACACCTTC. The chain carries TRBV5-4 and TRBJ1-2; 9 bases fit TRBD1. The V segment lost 4 bases and the J segment 6 bases; nucleotides outside the gene matches: 7. From germline, CDR1 is SGHNT and CDR2 YYREEE (reference sequence). This CDR3 is 14 amino acids long.

This clone was found once. The V gene is TRBV10-1, the J gene TRBJ1-2, with no clear D. CDR3 length: 18 residues. Trimming stripped 3 bases from V and 0 bases from J, with 20 bases between. CDR1 is WNHNN and CDR2 is SYGVQD in the germline V gene (reference sequence). CDR3 DNA: TGCGCCAGCAGTGAAACTAAGGCAGCCAAGTCCACTAACTATGGCTACACCTTC. It codes for CASSETKAAKSTNYGYTF.

This chain uses TRBV6-6 with TRBJ2-3; 9 bases align to TRBD2. V lost 7 bases and J lost 3; bases outside the gene matches: 5. There are 14 residues in the CDR3. Germline V gene sequence: CDR1 MNHNY, CDR2 SVGAGI (reference sequence). CDR3 in amino acids: CASKVAGETDTQYF. The CDR3, as DNA: TGTGCCAGCAAGGTAGCGGGGGAAACAGATACGCAGTATTTT.

The chain is built from TRBV29-1 and TRBJ1-1, with unresolved D. Germline CDR1 is SQVTM and CDR2 is ANQGSEA. Trimming removed 7 bases from V and 1 base from J, with 19 bases in between. This CDR3 spans 15 amino acids. The CDR3 bases are TGCAGCGGAGTTGGAGTATCTAGTGGGAACACTGAAGCTTTCTTT. Protein product: CSGVGVSSGNTEAFF.

The chain combines TRBV13 with TRBJ1-1, with D uncertain. CDR1 and CDR2 from the germline V gene are PRHDT and FYEKMQ (reference sequence). This CDR3 comprises 13 residues. The V end lost 2 bases, the J end lost 1 base, and 5 bases lay between the germline ends. The CDR3 loop reads CASSLLWNTEAFF. The CDR3 DNA reads as TGTGCCAGCAGCTTATTATGGAACACTGAAGCTTTCTTT.

The chain is built from TRBV6-5 and TRBJ1-2; no clear D. CDR1 is MNHEY and CDR2 is SVGAGI in the germline V gene. Deletions cut 2 bases from V and 8 bases from J, with 6 bases between. This CDR3 is 11 amino acids long. CDR3 nucleotides: TGTGCCAGCAGTTACGGTCGGGGCTACACCTTC. Residues: CASSYGRGYTF.

Comment on this clone: The sample carries other DNA sequences with the same CDR3. CDR3 in DNA: TGTGCCAGCGGGGGGAGTGGAAACACCATATATTTT. It translates to CASGGSGNTIYF. The chain uses TRBV6-5 and TRBJ1-3, with D maybe TRBD1 (5 bases). Germline V gene lookup returns CDR1 MNHEY and CDR2 SVGAGI. V gave up 8 bases and J gave up 3 bases, with 8 bases separating them. CDR3 length: 12 residues.

This clone was picked up a small number of times. V gene TRBV5-4 combines with J gene TRBJ1-5; D is ambiguous. This CDR3 contains 16 residues. Between the trimmed V and J ends, which lost 3 bases and 5 bases, there was a span of 18 bases. Germline loops: CDR1 SGHNT, CDR2 YYREEE (reference sequence). This CDR3 is CASSWEWRVKHQPQHF. The CDR3 bases are TGTGCCAGCAGCTGGGAGTGGAGGGTAAAGCATCAGCCCCAGCATTTT. Full variable domain (remainder filled in from reference TRBV5-4 and TRBJ1-5): ETGVTQSPTHLIKTRGQQVTLRCSSQSGHNTVSWYQQALGQGPQFIFQYYREEENGRGNFPPRFSGLQFPNYSSELNVNALELDDSALYLCASSWEWRVKHQPQHFGDGTRLSIL.

The rearrangement uses TRBV4-1 and TRBJ1-1; D is undetermined. The CDR3 sequence is 16 residues long. The V and J ends lost 1 base and 1 base respectively, with 13 bases between them. CDR1 MGHRA and CDR2 YSYEKL come from the germline V gene. The DNA for the CDR3 is TGCGCCAGCAGCCAAGTCACCAGACAACGGAACACTGAAGCTTTCTTT. This encodes CASSQVTRQRNTEAFF.

This sequence joins TRBV25-1 and TRBJ1-4, with 9 bases fitting TRBD1. The CDR3 length is 13 residues. CDR1 and CDR2 (germline): MGHDK, SYGVNS. The V gene end was trimmed by 10 bases and the J gene end by 3 bases; junction bases not matched to a gene: 3. The CDR3 loop is CATRDRANEKLFF. The CDR3 DNA is TGTGCCACCAGGGACAGGGCTAATGAAAAACTGTTTTTT.

The chain has TRBV30 and TRBJ1-4, with 7 bases that match TRBD1. Germline V gene lookup returns CDR1 GTSNPN and CDR2 SVGIG (reference sequence). V lost 1 base, J lost 8 bases, and 7 bases stayed unmatched. This CDR3 contains 14 residues. CDR3 coding DNA: TGTGCCTGGAGTGCCGACAGGGTTCGGGAAAAACTGTTTTTT. Translating gives CAWSADRVREKLFF.

CDR3 DNA: TGTGCCTGGAACGGGGGGCCCAACTCCTACGAGCAGTACTTC. It yields the protein CAWNGGPNSYEQYF. This chain connects TRBV30 to TRBJ2-7; a weak D match, TRBD2 (7 bases). The CDR3 is 14 amino acids. V was cut by 4 bases and J by 0 bases, with 13 bases left in between. Per the germline V gene, CDR1 is GTSNPN and CDR2 is SVGIG (reference sequence). Full variable domain (missing parts from reference TRBV30 and TRBJ2-7): SQTIHQWPATLVQPVGSPLSLECTVEGTSNPNLYWYRQAAGRGLQLLFYSVGIGQISSEVPQNLSASRPQDRQFILSSKKLLLSDSGFYLCAWNGGPNSYEQYFGPGTRLTVT.

The V and J genes are TRBV28 and TRBJ1-1; unclear D gene. The CDR3 consists of 15 residues. Deletions cut 5 bases from V and 1 base from J, with 14 bases between. Germline V CDR1 and CDR2: MDHEN, SYDVKM. CDR3 in DNA: TGTGCCAGCAGTCCCCCCCTCCCCAGGAACACTGAAGCTTTCTTT. Translated: CASSPPLPRNTEAFF.

This clone was observed a single time. The chain recombines TRBV7-3 with TRBJ2-3; 9 bases fit TRBD2. V gave up 6 bases and J gave up 2 bases; unmatched junction bases: 6. Germline lookup yields CDR1 SGHTA and CDR2 FQGTGA. The CDR3 has 15 amino acids. The CDR3 bases are TGTGCCAGCAGTTTTAGCGGGGGATACACAGATACGCAGTATTTT. This encodes CASSFSGGYTDTQYF.

The chain joins TRBV10-1 to TRBJ1-1; tentative D call: TRBD1 (6 bases). Trimming left V 3 bases short and J 6 bases short, with 11 bases between. The CDR3 runs to 13 residues. The V gene's germline CDR1 is WNHNN and CDR2 SYGVQD (reference sequence). In DNA form, the CDR3 reads TGCGCCAGCAGTGAAGGGGGAAGAGCTGAAGCTTTCTTT. This codes for CASSEGGRAEAFF.

This chain links TRBV6-5 with TRBJ1-2; no clear D. Germline V gives CDR1 MNHEY, CDR2 SVGAGI. Trimming shortened V by 6 bases and J by 2 bases, and 13 bases separated the two germline ends. The CDR3 length is 14 residues. As DNA, the CDR3 is TGTGCCAGCAGACCAGCGGGTGCAAACTATGGCTACACCTTC. Amino acids: CASRPAGANYGYTF.

The chain recombines TRBV29-1 with TRBJ1-1; D is uncertain. The CDR3 length is 13 residues. Germline CDR1 and CDR2: SQVTM and ANQGSEA. V lost 2 bases and J lost 11, with 18 bases in between. Here the CDR3 DNA reads TGCAGCGTTGAACGGAGGGCCAGAATAATGGCTTTCTTT. Translated: CSVERRARIMAFF.